This T cell receptor beta chain was identified during a study of human versus mouse CDR3 diversity and MHC coevolution. Findings and caveats of the study: Mice had fewer CDR3 deletions and insertions than humans on average.

On this clone itself: What it recognizes is unknown.

Profiled with immunoSEQ multiplex PCR; TCRdb holds only in-frame clones, not every one. This sample yields fewer than 80,000 clones, of which around 90% are seen a single time; more than 0.13% belongs to the top ten. The germline V gene encodes CDR1 GTSNPN and CDR2 SVGIG (reference sequence). The V end lost 3 bases, the J end lost 4 bases, and 12 bases lay between the germline ends. There are 13 residues in the CDR3. This receptor was taken from a person between 25 and 75 years old in good health. The chain has TRBV30 and TRBJ1-1; TRBD1 might be the D (6 bases). Sequencing was done on a sample of naive CD4+ T cells from blood. Specified subset: CD45RO-negative CD62L-positive naive CD4 T cells. In nucleotides, the CDR3 is TGTGCCTGGAGGAATGGGGGCGGCACTGAAGCTTTCTTT. Translated: CAWRNGGGTEAFF.